This T cell receptor (beta chain) is drawn from a study of identical twins. Trimming cost V 6 bases and J 8 bases; bases outside gene matches: 4. The germline V gene encodes CDR1 SGDLS and CDR2 YYNGEE. CDR3 size: 14 residues. This clonotype was counted a few times. Its specificity is not known. Study-level points and caveats: The abundant beta clonotypes from cord blood had fewer insertions, and memory repertoires had none of this. Out-of-frame sharing of TCR alpha in monozygotic twins was underestimated by models.

TCRdb fed the 5' RACE reads into MiXCR, producing one record per CDR3 protein. The table shows over 500,000 distinct CDR3 sequences, with 20% to 25% occurring only once. The data were also submitted as part of a second study, on T cells expressing NK-cell markers.

Material for sequencing was CD4+ T cells sorted from blood. This TCR came from a young woman in good health. This chain connects TRBV9 to TRBJ2-1, with 14 bases fitting TRBD2. CDR3 nucleotides: TGTGCCAGCACCCGACTAGCGGGAGGGGATGAGCAGTTCTTC. It yields the protein CASTRLAGGDEQFF.